The source of this TCR beta chain is a study of cytomegalovirus exposure and HLA in healthy donors (TCRdb year 2017). The study in broad terms: According to an earlier analysis of 587 of the donors, some 180 million T cells yielded 95 million to 140 million unique TCR beta sequences and about 280 Gb of sequence data. Using immunosequencing, the study profiled T cell repertoires from 500 to 800 subjects and related those repertoires to cytomegalovirus serostatus. A later genetic analysis took genome-wide SNP genotypes for 398 of the 666 donors and used that subset as a discovery cohort. Of the roughly 430 genotyped donors, 65% to 90% fell in the genetic ancestry cluster associated with self-reported Caucasian donors. All discovery cohort repertoires had been generated on a single sequencing platform. Both class I and class II loci were covered by HLA typing, at four-digit resolution. Rather than using new phenotypic data, the later analysis identified candidate immune exposures from TCR beta sequences and from how often those sequences occurred across donors. In addition to the first cohort of 666 subjects, a separate validation cohort of approximately 110 different subjects was used. In an earlier analysis of about 590 of the donors, high-throughput TCR beta sequencing was used to judge whether each TCR beta V gene segment behaved as functional or pseudogenic. Alongside the repertoire data, information on donor age, sex, ethnicity and CMV serostatus was compiled. Roughly five DR-DQ haplotypes were treated as single units for association and clustering because of strong linkage in the cohort. In a later analysis, previously published TCR beta repertoires from 670 or so donors were re-analyzed and high-resolution HLA genotyping was added so that TCR occurrence patterns could be studied. An early release that covered about 600 HLA-typed donors contained approximately 300 gigabases of sequencing data and tens of millions of unique TCR sequences. The study aimed to test whether signatures of past pathogen exposure could be identified by cataloging public T cell receptors. Across around 400 genotyped donors of the cohort, an average of about 240,000 unique TCR beta nucleotide sequences per donor were sequenced, and approximately 17% of those sequences were non-productive. To predict cytomegalovirus infection status, the study combined high-throughput TCR immunosequencing, statistical association of individual TCRs with disease status, and machine learning. Typing coverage differed by locus: A, B, C, DRB1 and DQB1 were typed in about 620-640 donors, DQA1 in 522, DPA1 in some 570, and DPB1 in roughly 470. What the work shows at the level of the full study, not this receptor alone: In vitro tests confirmed that a few of the cytomegalovirus-associated TCR beta chains recognize cytomegalovirus antigens. Correlated functional status among segregating V segments might be attributable to linkage disequilibrium, but an unknown experimental factor could not be ruled out. A total of fewer than 200 TCR beta chains were listed by the study as associated with cytomegalovirus. While some public TCRs were present in many individuals, most TCR sequences turned up only very rarely across donors. A cluster of highly shared sequence variants was judged likely to represent a technical artifact of the sequencing pipeline. In this cohort, only TCR beta chains were sequenced, and detectable features were limited by the absence of alpha or paired-chain data. A later analysis found that HLA-associated TCR beta chains were more clonally expanded and had lower generation probabilities than equally common non-associated chains. In a later analysis, most CMV-associated TCR beta chains were found to appear HLA-restricted, with HLA associations seemingly driven largely by CMV exposure. In a later analysis, some 17,000 TCR beta sequences were associated with specific HLA alleles at a false discovery rate of 0.05. A later genetic analysis associated a missense DCLRE1C variant with V-gene and J-gene trimming of TCR beta chains, and an independent cohort replicated the association. A further reported finding was that TCR beta sequences accurately predicted the HLA-A and HLA-B alleles for most subjects in the first cohort. Strong co-occurrence of HLA alleles, especially DR and DQ, made assigning TCR associations to individual alleles difficult. Because counts were too low, seventeen rarely observed V segments, including chromosome 9 orphons, were excluded from the earlier analysis of about 500 of the donors. Some IMGT-functional V segments, including TRBV6-2 and TRBV6-3, could not be told apart with the 87-base-pair reads, so those segments were excluded. Cytomegalovirus status was reported to be diagnosed by the classifier with high specificity and sensitivity in both the original and validation cohorts. Immune exposure information for the cohort was limited to CMV serostatus. HLA typing was unavailable for some donors at each locus, so association tests used only the typed subset. According to a later analysis, TCR association rates differed among HLA loci, with DRB1 alleles showing the most associated TCRs and HLA-C alleles showing the fewest. Compared with the 666-donor mean, donors in an Asian-associated ancestry cluster had fewer N-insertions in productive TCRs, according to a later genetic analysis. A later analysis reported that several top co-occurrence clusters appeared linked to parvovirus B19, influenza, CMV and Epstein-Barr virus. Roughly uniform sequencing depth across donors was assumed in presence/absence analyses, although this assumption may not hold. In an earlier analysis of about 550 of the donors, most TCR beta V segments were observed in productive rearrangements about 87% or about 30% of the time, broadly matching IMGT annotations. The authors suggested that the approach could potentially be generalized to other disease states and immunological phenotypes.

The cohort consisted of more than 650 healthy bone marrow donors. Cohort members were all nominally healthy when sampled, although unrecorded immune exposures were likely present. The donor tested CMV seronegative and was one of the 352 seronegative cohort members. Each donor provided a peripheral blood sample, and peripheral blood mononuclear cells were used for TCR beta sequencing. Genomic DNA was extracted from the blood cell samples with the Qiagen DNeasy Blood Extraction Kit. Note on this clone: The clone's antigen remains unknown. No quality values exist for individual bases; no much larger clone is one base distant.

The library was built by means of the immunoSEQ multiplex PCR assay. For the multiplex PCR, a mixture combining 60 forward primers for TCR Vbeta segments and 13 reverse primers for TCR Jbeta segments was used. Amplification of the CDR3 region of rearranged TCR beta genes was performed with a multiplex PCR assay on genomic DNA. The amplified TCR beta libraries were sequenced on the Illumina HiSeq System as 87-base-pair reads. The authors' pipeline ran thus. A later analysis tallied about 77 million unique TCR beta chains across the roughly 610 repertoires, and about 12 million of those chains were shared by two or more donors. Raw reads were error-corrected and collapsed into unique sequences with a nearest-neighbor algorithm that merged closely related sequences to remove PCR and sequencing errors. To assign V, D and J gene segments, CDR3 sequences were aligned to IMGT reference sequences. For a sequence to be retained, at least a six-nucleotide match to both a V gene segment and a J gene segment was required. A rearrangement counted as productive if the CDR3 had no stop codons and remained in frame with V and J, and every other rearrangement counted as non-productive. Following IMGT convention, CDR3 was defined as the stretch from the second conserved V-encoded cysteine to the conserved J-encoded phenylalanine. The earlier analysis of about 500 of the donors excluded sequences that lacked an unambiguous match to a single V gene segment. In an earlier analysis of 587 of the donors, a V segment was called functional when productive rearrangements were above 56.7%, and segregating when the standard deviation between donors exceeded 5%. A statistical classification framework was developed to diagnose cytomegalovirus status using the catalog of TCR beta chain sequences. V and J gene assignment, in a later analysis, came from comparing TCR nucleotide sequences with IMGT/GENE-DB human TR gene sequences. A later analysis assigned CDR3 sequences and most-parsimonious VDJ recombination scenarios with the TCRdist pipeline. In a later analysis, each TCR beta chain was defined by its CDR3 amino acid sequence together with its V-gene family, and reads without a unique V-gene family were excluded. As a way to deal with suspected cross-contamination and a sequencing artifact, a later analysis dropped 450 to 700 nucleotide sequences that were highly shared and had low generation probability. In a later analysis, a clonal expansion index was calculated for each public chain from normalized within-repertoire ranks of inferred template counts. Generation probabilities in a later analysis came from a VDJ recombination model fitted to out-of-frame rearrangements, and those results were checked against IGoR. Hypergeometric tests were used in a later analysis to score TCR-TCR, TCR-HLA and TCR-CMV co-occurrence, with a repertoire-size bias correction applied to the TCR pairs. A later analysis estimated false discovery rates by permuting HLA or CMV assignments 20 times. In a later analysis, co-occurring TCRs were grouped with DBSCAN, and TCRdist sequence similarity was added when clustering was performed within HLA-allele-positive subsets. Co-occurrence clustering excluded repertoires with fewer than 30,000 or more than 120,000 public chains, plus five with anomalous nucleotide sharing. Drawn from immuneACCESS, this table holds only the in-frame rearrangements with V and J called that TCRdb kept. Clones are partly lost; checked studies trace under half to an unresolved V gene and leave the rest unexplained. That table is the source of V, J and clone size, and D and trimming were worked out from the DNA. The sample table lists about 130,000 clones, about four fifths of them with a count of one. Of the sample, around 4.1% falls within the top ten clones.

CDR1 SGHTS and CDR2 YDEGEE are derived from the germline V gene. The CDR3 starts with the cysteine, ends with the phenylalanine, and has 15 residues. Of all the DNA, just the CDR3 is kept, 45 bases in frame from base 1. V drops 6 bases and J drops 2 bases, leaving 15 bases in between. Here the chain combines TRBV5-8 and TRBJ1-5; perhaps TRBD1 is the D gene, with 6 bases matching. Sequencing was performed on PBMCs. The receptor was derived from a middle-aged woman in good health and CMV-seronegative. CDR3 protein: CASNWGGEGNQPQHF. The sequenced DNA: TGTGCCAGCAACTGGGGGGGCGAGGGCAATCAGCCCCAGCATTTT.